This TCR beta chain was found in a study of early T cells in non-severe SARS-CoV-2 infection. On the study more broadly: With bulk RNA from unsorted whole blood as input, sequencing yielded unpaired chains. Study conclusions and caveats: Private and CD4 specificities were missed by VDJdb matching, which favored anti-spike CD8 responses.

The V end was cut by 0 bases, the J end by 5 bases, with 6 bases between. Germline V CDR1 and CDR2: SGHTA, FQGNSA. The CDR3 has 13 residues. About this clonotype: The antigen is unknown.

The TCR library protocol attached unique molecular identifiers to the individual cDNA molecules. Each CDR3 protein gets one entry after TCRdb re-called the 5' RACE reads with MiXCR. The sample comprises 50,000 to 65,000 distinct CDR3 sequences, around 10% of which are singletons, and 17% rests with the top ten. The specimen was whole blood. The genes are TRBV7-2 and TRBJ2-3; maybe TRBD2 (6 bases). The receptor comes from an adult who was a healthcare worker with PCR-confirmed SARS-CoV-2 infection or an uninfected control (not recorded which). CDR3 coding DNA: TGTGCCAGCAGCTTAGCGCGGGGAGATACGCAGTATTTT. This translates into CASSLARGDTQYF.